The entry below gives a single T cell receptor beta chain sequence along with its context. Healthy bone marrow donors supplied every sample. These data are taken from a study of cytomegalovirus exposure and HLA in healthy donors. Study overall: Of 398 genotyped donors, more than 70% clustered with self-reported Caucasian donors.

PCR primers comprised 60 Vbeta and 13 Jbeta primers. Sequenced by immunoSEQ multiplex PCR; TCRdb stores in-frame clones only, minus some. The repertoire holds about 190,000 clones, about 81% seen once, with 2.1% in the top ten. Sequenced material: PBMCs. The sequence was collected from a woman in her late teens or twenties in good health and CMV-seropositive.

CDR3 DNA sequence: TGCGCCAGCAGGTACAGGGGGGGAAACACTGAAGCTTTCTTT. It encodes CASRYRGGNTEAFF. The chain is built from TRBV5-1 and TRBJ1-1, with TRBD1 matching 8 bases. Germline values: CDR1 SGHRS, CDR2 YFSETQ. The trim removed 5 bases at V and 2 bases at J, leaving 5 bases unmatched. This CDR3 spans 14 amino acids. Full variable domain (missing parts from reference TRBV5-1 and TRBJ1-1): KAGVTQTPRYLIKTRGQQVTLSCSPISGHRSVSWYQQTPGQGLQFLFEYFSETQRNKGNFPGRFSGRQFSNSRSEMNVSTLELGDSALYLCASRYRGGNTEAFFGQGTRLTVV.